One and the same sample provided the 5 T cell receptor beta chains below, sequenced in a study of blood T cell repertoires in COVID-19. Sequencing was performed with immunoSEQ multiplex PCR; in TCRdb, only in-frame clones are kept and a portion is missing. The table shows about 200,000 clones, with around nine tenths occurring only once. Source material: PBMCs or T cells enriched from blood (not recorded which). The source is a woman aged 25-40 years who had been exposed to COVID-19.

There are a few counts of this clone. As DNA, the CDR3 is TGCAGCGTTTCCTCGGGGGGGAACTATGGCTACACCTTC. Its protein product is CSVSSGGNYGYTF. The chain links TRBV29-1 to TRBJ1-2, with TRBD1 as a possible D gene (5 bases). Germline-derived CDR1 and CDR2 are SQVTM and ANQGSEA. This CDR3 contains 13 residues. Trimming took off 5 bases at V and 2 bases at J, with 12 bases between the two ends.

CDR3 sequence (DNA): TGTGCCAGCAGCCAAGAGCTGAGTAGCTCCTACAATGAGCAGTTCTTC. Encoded protein: CASSQELSSSYNEQFF. The genes are TRBV4-2 and TRBJ2-1; D gene uncertain. V shed 0 bases and J shed 0 bases, with 9 bases lying between them. Per the germline V gene, CDR1 is LGHNA and CDR2 is YNFKEQ. CDR3 size: 16 residues.

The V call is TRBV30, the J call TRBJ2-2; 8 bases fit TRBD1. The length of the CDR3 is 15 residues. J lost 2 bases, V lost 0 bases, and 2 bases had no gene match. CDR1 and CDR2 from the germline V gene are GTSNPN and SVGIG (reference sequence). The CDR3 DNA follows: TGTGCCTGGAGTGTACCAGGGGGCAACACCGGGGAGCTGTTTTTT. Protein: CAWSVPGGNTGELFF. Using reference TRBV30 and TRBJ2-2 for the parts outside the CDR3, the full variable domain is SQTIHQWPATLVQPVGSPLSLECTVEGTSNPNLYWYRQAAGRGLQLLFYSVGIGQISSEVPQNLSASRPQDRQFILSSKKLLLSDSGFYLCAWSVPGGNTGELFFGEGSRLTVL.

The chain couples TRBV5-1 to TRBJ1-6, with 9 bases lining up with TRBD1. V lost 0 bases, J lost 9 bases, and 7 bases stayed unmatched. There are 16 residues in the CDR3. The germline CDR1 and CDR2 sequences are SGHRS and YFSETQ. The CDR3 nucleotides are TGCGCCAGCAGCTTGGAGGACAGGGGAAGGGGTTCACCCCTCCACTTT. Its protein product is CASSLEDRGRGSPLHF.

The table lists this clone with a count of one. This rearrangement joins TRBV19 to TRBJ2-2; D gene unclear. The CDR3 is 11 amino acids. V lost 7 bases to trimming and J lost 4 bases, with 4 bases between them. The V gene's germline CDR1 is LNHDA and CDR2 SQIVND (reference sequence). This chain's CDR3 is CASTSTGELFF. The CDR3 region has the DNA TGTGCCAGTACCTCCACCGGGGAGCTGTTTTTT.